The clone carrying this T cell receptor beta chain appeared once. The CDR3 is 14 amino acids. Per the germline V gene, CDR1 is MNHNY and CDR2 is SVGAGI (reference sequence). Losses at the gene ends were 3 bases for V and 5 bases for J; bases not matched to a gene: 5. This sample was included in a study of blood T cell repertoires in COVID-19. Whole-study context: Samples of COVID-19 (acute and convalescent) were obtained from the United States, Italy and Spain. PBMCs, B-cell-depleted T cells, or T cells were the source of the cDNA or gDNA that made up the material.

In the original analysis: Estimates of nucleated cell counts were drawn from the amplification of reference gene primers. Data came from immunoSEQ multiplex PCR; TCRdb stores just in-frame clones and leaves some out. V, J and clone size reflect that table, while D and trimming were determined from the DNA. The sample includes more than 45,000 clones, around 90% of them seen just once. The sample comprised peripheral blood. The chain uses TRBV6-6 and TRBJ1-1; 8 bases fit TRBD1. This receptor was taken from a human donor with active COVID-19. The donor label of this sample is uncertain. The CDR3 loop reads CASSYTGGGTEAFF. The CDR3 DNA is TGTGCCAGCAGTTATACAGGGGGGGGTACTGAAGCTTTCTTT.